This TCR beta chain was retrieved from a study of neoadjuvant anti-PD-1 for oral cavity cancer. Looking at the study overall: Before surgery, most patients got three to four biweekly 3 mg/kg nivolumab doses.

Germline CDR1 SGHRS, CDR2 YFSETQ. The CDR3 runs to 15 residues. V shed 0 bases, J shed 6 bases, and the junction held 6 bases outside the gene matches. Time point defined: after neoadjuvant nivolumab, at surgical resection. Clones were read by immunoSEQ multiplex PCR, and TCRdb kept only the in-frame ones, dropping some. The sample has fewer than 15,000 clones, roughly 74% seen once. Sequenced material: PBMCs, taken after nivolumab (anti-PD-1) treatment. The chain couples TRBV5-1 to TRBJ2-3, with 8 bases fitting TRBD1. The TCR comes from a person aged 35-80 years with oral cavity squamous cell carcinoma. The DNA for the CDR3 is TGCGCCAGCAGCTTGGTGGGACAGGCTGCCGATACGCAGTATTTT. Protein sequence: CASSLVGQAADTQYF.